The clone carrying this T cell receptor beta chain was seen repeatedly, ten times or more. These data come from a study of blood T cell repertoires in COVID-19. Across the whole study: The samples span acute and convalescent COVID-19 from the United States, Italy and Spain.

Assay: immunoSEQ multiplex PCR; the TCRdb copy retains only in-frame clones and omits some. The sample yields 200,000 to 250,000 clones, around 90% seen once. Germline CDR1 MNHEY, CDR2 SVGAGI. This CDR3 comprises 15 residues. V lost 2 bases to trimming and J lost 2 bases; unmatched junction nucleotides: 5. This chain joins TRBV6-5 and TRBJ2-5; 7 bases are shared with TRBD1. The clonotype was recovered from a woman aged 70-85 years with active or convalescent COVID-19. Material for sequencing was peripheral blood. The CDR3 DNA is TGTGCCAGCAGTTACATGGGACAGCCTCAAGAGACCCAGTACTTC. This codes for CASSYMGQPQETQYF.